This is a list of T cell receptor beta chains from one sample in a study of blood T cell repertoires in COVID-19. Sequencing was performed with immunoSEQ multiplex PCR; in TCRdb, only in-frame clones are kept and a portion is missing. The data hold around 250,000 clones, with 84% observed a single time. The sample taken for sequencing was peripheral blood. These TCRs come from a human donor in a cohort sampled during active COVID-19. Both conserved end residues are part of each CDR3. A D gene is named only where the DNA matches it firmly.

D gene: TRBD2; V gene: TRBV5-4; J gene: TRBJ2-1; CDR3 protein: CASSLGSGGGDEQFF
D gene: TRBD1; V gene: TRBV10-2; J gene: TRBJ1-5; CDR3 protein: CASSALTGGENQPQHF
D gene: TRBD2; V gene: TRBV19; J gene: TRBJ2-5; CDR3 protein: CASSILAGGKETQYF
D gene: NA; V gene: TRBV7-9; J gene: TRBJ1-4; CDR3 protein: CASSSAGSGRANEKLFF
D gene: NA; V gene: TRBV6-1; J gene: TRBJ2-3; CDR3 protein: CASSDSQGRGLATDTQYF
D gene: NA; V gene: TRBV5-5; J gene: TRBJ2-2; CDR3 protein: CASSRLAGWSTGELFF
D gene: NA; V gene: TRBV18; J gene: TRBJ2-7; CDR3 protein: CASSPRQGTEQYF
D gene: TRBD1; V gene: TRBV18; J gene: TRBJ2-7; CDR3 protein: CASSPGTGSYEQYF
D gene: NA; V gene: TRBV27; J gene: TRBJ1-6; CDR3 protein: CASSLRPGRESPLHF
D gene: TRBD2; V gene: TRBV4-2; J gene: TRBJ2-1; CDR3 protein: CASSQDGSGRADSYNEQFF
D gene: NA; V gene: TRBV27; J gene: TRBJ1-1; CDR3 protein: CASSLSYGRGEAFF
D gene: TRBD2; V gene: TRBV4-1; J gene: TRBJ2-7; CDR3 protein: CASSQREAGGSYEQYF
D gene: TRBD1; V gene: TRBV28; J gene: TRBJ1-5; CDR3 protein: CASRPTGGSNQPQHF
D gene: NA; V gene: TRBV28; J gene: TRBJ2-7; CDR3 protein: CASSFSDRPIYSEYF
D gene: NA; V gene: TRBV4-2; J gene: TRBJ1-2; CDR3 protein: CASSQDSGRDYGYTF
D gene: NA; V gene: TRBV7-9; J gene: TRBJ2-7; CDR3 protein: CASSLGIPSGEQYF
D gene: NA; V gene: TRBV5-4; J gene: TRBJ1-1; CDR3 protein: CASSPTYGFEKAFF
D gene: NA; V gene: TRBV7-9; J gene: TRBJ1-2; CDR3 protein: CASSLANEGGTF